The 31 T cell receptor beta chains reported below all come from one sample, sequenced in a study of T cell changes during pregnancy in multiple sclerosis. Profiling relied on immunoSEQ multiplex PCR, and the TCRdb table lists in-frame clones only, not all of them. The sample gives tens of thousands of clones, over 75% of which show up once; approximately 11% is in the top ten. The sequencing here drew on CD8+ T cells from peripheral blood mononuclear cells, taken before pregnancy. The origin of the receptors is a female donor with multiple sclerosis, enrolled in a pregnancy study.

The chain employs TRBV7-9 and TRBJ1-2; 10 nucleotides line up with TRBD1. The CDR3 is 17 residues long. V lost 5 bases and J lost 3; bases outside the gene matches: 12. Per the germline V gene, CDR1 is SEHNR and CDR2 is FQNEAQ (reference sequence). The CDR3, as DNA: TGTGCCAGCAGCACCCTAGGACAGGGGGTAATGTACTATGGCTACACCTTC. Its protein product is CASSTLGQGVMYYGYTF.

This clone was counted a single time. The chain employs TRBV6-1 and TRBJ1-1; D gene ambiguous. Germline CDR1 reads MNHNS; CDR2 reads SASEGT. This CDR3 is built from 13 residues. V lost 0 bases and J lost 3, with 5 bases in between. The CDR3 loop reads CASSEAGYTEAFF. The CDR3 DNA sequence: TGTGCCAGCAGTGAAGCGGGCTACACTGAAGCTTTCTTT.

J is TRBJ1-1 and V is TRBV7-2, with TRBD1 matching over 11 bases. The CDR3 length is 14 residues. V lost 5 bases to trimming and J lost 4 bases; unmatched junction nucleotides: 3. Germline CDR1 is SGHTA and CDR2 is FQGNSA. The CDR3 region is CASSAGTGGTEAFF. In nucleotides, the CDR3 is TGTGCCAGCAGCGCCGGGACAGGGGGCACTGAAGCTTTCTTT.

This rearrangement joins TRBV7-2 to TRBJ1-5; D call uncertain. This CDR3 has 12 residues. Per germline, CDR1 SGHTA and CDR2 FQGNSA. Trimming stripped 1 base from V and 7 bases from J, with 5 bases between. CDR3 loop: CASSLDRQPQHF. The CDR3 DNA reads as TGTGCCAGCAGCTTAGATCGGCAGCCCCAGCATTTT.

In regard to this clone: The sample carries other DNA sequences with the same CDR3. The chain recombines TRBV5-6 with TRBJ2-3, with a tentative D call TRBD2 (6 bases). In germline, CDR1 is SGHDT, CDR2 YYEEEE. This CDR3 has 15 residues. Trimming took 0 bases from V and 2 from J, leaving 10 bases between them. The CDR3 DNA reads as TGTGCCAGCAGCTTGGGTGGAGGGTCCACAGATACGCAGTATTTT. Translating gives CASSLGGGSTDTQYF.

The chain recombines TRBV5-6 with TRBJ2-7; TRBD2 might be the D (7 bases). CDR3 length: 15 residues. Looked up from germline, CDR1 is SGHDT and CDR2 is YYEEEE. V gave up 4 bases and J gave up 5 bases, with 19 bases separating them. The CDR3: CASSPWGGAADEQYF. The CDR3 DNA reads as TGTGCCAGCAGCCCCTGGGGGGGGGCGGCGGACGAGCAGTACTTC.

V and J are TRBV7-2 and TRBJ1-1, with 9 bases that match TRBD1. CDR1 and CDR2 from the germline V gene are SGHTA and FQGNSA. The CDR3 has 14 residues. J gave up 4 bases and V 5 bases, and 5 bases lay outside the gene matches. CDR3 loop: CASSPGQGFTEAFF. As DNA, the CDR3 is TGTGCCAGCAGCCCCGGACAGGGGTTCACTGAAGCTTTCTTT.

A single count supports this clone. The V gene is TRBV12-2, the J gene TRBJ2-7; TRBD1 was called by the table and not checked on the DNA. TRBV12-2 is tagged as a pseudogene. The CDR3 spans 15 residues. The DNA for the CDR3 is TGTGCAAGTCGCTCGCCCGGGACACAATTCTACGAGCAGTACTTC. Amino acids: CASRSPGTQFYEQYF.

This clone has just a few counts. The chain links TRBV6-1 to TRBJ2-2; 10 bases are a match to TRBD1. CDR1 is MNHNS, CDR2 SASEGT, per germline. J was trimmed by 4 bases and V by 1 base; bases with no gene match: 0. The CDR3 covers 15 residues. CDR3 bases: TGTGCCAGCAGTGAAGGGACAGGGGGCACCGGGGAGCTGTTTTTT. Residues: CASSEGTGGTGELFF.

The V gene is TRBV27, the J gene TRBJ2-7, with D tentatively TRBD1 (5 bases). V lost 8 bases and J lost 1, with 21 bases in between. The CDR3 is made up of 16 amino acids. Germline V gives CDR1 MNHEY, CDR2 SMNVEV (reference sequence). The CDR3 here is CASEPTGLAPSYEQYF. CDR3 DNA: TGTGCCAGCGAACCCACAGGCCTGGCCCCTTCCTACGAGCAGTACTTC.

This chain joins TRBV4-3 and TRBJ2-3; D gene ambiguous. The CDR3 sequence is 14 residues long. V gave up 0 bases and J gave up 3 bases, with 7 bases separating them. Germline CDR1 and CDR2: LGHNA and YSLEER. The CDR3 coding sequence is TGCGCCAGCAGCCAAGAACACGGGACAGATACGCAGTATTTT. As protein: CASSQEHGTDTQYF.

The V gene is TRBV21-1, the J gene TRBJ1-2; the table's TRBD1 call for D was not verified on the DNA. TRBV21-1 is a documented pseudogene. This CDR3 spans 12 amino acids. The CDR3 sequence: CASSRTRGPFTF. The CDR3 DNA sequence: TGTGCCAGCAGCCGGACAAGGGGGCCATTTACCTTC.

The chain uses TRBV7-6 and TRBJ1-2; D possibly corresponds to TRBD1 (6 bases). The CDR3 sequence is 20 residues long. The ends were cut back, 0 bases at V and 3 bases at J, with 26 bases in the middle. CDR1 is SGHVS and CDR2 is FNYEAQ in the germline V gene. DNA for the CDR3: TGTGCCAGCAGCTTAGCGATAGACAGGTCCGCCCCTCTTGCTTACTATGGCTACACCTTC. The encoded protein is CASSLAIDRSAPLAYYGYTF.

The CDR3 region has the DNA TGTGCCAGCAGCTTGGGACTAAGATCCTACGAGCAGTACTTC. It codes for CASSLGLRSYEQYF. The chain combines TRBV5-8 with TRBJ2-7; D perhaps matches TRBD2 (5 bases). Germline CDR1 reads SGHTS; CDR2 reads YDEGEE. The length of the CDR3 is 14 residues. Trimming pared 0 bases from V and 1 base from J, leaving 8 bases between.

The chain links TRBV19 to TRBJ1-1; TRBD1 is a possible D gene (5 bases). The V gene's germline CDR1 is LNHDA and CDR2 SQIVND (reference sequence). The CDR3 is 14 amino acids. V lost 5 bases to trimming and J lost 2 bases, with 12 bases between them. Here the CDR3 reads CASSQGGQNTEAFF. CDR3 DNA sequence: TGTGCCAGTAGTCAGGGAGGACAAAACACTGAAGCTTTCTTT.

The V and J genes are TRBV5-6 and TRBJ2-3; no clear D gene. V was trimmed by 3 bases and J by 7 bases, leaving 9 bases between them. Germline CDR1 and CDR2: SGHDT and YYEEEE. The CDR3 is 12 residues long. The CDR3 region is CASSSRHYTQYF. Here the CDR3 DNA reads TGTGCCAGCAGCTCGCGACACTATACGCAGTATTTT. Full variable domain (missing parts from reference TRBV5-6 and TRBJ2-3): DAGVTQSPTHLIKTRGQQVTLRCSPKSGHDTVSWYQQALGQGPQFIFQYYEEEERQRGNFPDRFSGHQFPNYSSELNVNALLLGDSALYLCASSSRHYTQYFGPGTRLTVL.

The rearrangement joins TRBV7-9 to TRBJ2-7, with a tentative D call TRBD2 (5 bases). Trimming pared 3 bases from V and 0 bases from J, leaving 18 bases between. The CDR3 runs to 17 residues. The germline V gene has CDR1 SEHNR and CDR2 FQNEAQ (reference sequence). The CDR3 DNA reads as TGTGCCAGCAGCTTGTGGTCGAAGGAGGCCCCCTCCTACGAGCAGTACTTC. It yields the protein CASSLWSKEAPSYEQYF.

Here the CDR3 DNA reads TGTGCCAGCAGCCGCGGGACAGACTACGAGCAGTACTTC. Translating gives CASSRGTDYEQYF. The chain joins TRBV7-2 to TRBJ2-7; D perhaps matches TRBD1 (7 bases). Deletions cut 5 bases from V and 3 bases from J, with 11 bases between. CDR1 and CDR2 (germline): SGHTA, FQGNSA. The CDR3 runs 13 residues.

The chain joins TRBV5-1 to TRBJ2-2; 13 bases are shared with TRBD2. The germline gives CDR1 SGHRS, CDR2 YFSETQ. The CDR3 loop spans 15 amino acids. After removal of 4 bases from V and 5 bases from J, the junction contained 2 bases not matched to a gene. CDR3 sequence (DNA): TGCGCCAGCAGCGCGGGACTAGCGGGGACCGGGGAGCTGTTTTTT. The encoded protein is CASSAGLAGTGELFF.

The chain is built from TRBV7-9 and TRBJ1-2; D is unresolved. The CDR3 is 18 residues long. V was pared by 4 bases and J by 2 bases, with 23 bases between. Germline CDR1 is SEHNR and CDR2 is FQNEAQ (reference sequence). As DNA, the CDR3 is TGTGCCAGCAGCTCTTCTCTTTTCTCAGGAACCCTAAACTATGGCTACACCTTC. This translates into CASSSSLFSGTLNYGYTF. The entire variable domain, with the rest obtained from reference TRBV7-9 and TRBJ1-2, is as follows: DTGVSQNPRHKITKRGQNVTFRCDPISEHNRLYWYRQTLGQGPEFLTYFQNEAQLEKSRLLSDRFSAERPKGSFSTLEIQRTEQGDSAMYLCASSSSLFSGTLNYGYTFGSGTRLTVV.

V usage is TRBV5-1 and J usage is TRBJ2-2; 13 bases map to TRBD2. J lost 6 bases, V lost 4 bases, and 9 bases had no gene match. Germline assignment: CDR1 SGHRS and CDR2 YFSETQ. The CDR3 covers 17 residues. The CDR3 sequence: CASSEGLAGASPGELFF. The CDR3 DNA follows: TGCGCCAGCAGCGAAGGACTAGCGGGAGCATCTCCCGGGGAGCTGTTTTTT.

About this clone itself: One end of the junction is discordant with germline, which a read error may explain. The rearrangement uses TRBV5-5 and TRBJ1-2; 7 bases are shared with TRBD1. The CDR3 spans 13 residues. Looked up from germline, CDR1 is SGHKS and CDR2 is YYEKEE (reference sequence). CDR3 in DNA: TGTGCCAGCAGCTTTACAGGGGATCCCCCCTCCCCCTTC. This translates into CASSFTGDPPSPF.

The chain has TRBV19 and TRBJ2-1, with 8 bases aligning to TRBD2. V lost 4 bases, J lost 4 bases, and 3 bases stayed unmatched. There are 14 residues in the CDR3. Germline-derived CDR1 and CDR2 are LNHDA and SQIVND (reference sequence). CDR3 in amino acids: CASSTGGAYNEQFF. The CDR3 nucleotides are TGTGCCAGTAGTACGGGGGGGGCTTACAATGAGCAGTTCTTC.

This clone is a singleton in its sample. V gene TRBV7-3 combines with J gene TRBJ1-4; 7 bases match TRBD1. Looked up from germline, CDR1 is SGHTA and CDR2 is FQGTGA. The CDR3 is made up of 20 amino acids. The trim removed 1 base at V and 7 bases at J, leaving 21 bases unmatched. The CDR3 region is CASSLSHRDSGFGRGEKLFF. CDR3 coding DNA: TGTGCCAGCAGCTTAAGCCACCGGGACAGTGGGTTCGGTCGGGGTGAAAAACTGTTTTTT.

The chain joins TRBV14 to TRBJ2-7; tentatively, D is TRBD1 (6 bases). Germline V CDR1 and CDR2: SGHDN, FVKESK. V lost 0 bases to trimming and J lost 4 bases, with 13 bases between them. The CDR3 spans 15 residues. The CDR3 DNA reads TGTGCCAGCAGCCAAGAAACAGCAGGGGTTTACGAGCAGTACTTC. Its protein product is CASSQETAGVYEQYF.

The CDR3 loop reads CASSYNGQGRIGELFF. The DNA for the CDR3 is TGTGCCAGCAGCTACAACGGACAGGGAAGGATCGGGGAGCTGTTTTTT. The rearrangement uses TRBV7-9 and TRBJ2-2, with 8 bases identical to TRBD1. V was clipped by 4 bases and J by 7 bases; unmatched bases: 11. The CDR3 is made up of 16 amino acids. The V gene's germline CDR1 is SEHNR and CDR2 FQNEAQ (reference sequence).

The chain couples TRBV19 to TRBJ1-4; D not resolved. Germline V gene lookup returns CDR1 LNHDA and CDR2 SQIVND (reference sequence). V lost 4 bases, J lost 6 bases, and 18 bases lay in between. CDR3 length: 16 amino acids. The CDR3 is CASSRGMGKLDEKLFF. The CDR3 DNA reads TGTGCCAGTAGTAGAGGGATGGGGAAGCTTGATGAAAAACTGTTTTTT.

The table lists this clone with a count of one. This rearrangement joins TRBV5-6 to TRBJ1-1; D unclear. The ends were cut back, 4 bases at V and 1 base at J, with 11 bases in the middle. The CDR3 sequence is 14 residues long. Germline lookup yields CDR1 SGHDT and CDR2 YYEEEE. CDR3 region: CASSPTETNTEAFF. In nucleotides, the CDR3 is TGTGCCAGCAGCCCTACGGAGACGAACACTGAAGCTTTCTTT.

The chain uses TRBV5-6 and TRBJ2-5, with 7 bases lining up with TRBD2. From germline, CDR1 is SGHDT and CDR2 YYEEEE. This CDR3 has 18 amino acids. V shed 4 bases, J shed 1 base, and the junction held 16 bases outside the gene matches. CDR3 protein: CASSPSGYRGGVQETQYF. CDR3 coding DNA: TGTGCCAGCAGCCCAAGCGGATACCGGGGAGGGGTCCAAGAGACCCAGTACTTC.

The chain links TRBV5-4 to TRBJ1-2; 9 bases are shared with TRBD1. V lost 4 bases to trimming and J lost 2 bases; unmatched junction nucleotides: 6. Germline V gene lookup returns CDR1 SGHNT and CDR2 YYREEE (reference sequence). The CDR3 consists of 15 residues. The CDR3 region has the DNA TGTGCCAGCAGCGAAGGGACAGGGAAGAACTATGGCTACACCTTC. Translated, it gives CASSEGTGKNYGYTF.

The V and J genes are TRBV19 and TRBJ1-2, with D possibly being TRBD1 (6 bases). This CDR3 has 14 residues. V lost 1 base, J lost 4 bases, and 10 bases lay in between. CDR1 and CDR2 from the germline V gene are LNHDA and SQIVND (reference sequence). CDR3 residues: CASSIGTETYGYTF. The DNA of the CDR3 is TGTGCCAGTAGTATAGGGACAGAGACCTATGGCTACACCTTC.